The rows below give T cell receptor beta chains drawn from one sample of a study of control samples from healthy donors and cancer patients. The method was immunoSEQ multiplex PCR; TCRdb's version includes in-frame clones alone and lacks a portion of them. The data contain approximately 100,000 clones, roughly 92% of them singletons. Sequenced input: blood. The receptors derive from a human donor in good health. The donor label of this sample is uncertain. Each CDR3 is given with its conserved first and last residue. Fields, in order: V gene, J gene, clone size, D gene, CDR3 protein, CDR3 DNA. A D gene is named only where the DNA matches it firmly. Clone size is not always given. Where it is, it says once, few, many or a class for expanded clones.

TRBV3-1/TRBV3-2	TRBJ2-3	-	-	CASKSSPSTADTQYF	TGTGCCAGCAAGTCGTCGCCCTCCACGGCAGATACGCAGTATTTT
TRBV19	TRBJ2-1	-	-	CASSLMGDYNEQFF	TGTGCCAGTAGCCTCATGGGAGACTACAATGAGCAGTTCTTC
TRBV11-2	TRBJ2-2	-	-	CASSFPTGRPLENTGELFF	TGTGCCAGCAGCTTTCCGACAGGACGTCCGCTGGAGAACACCGGGGAGCTGTTTTTT
TRBV10-3	TRBJ1-1	-	-	CAIRDSLEAFF	TGTGCCATCAGGGACAGTTTAGAAGCTTTCTTT
TRBV23-1	TRBJ2-1	-	-	CASSQQGASSYNEQFF	TGCGCCAGCAGTCAACAAGGGGCTAGCTCCTACAATGAGCAGTTCTTC
TRBV30	TRBJ1-1	-	-	CAWSVPATKAFF	TGTGCCTGGAGTGTACCCGCAACGAAAGCTTTCTTT
TRBV5-4	TRBJ2-1	-	TRBD2	CASSSGGSPSGEQFF	TGTGCCAGCAGCTCGGGGGGATCCCCGTCCGGTGAGCAGTTCTTC
TRBV11-2	TRBJ2-1	-	-	CASRRLNSYNEQFF	TGTGCCAGCAGACGACTCAACTCCTACAATGAGCAGTTCTTC
TRBV5-4	TRBJ2-3	-	TRBD2	CASSPTGGADTQYF	TGTGCCAGCAGCCCAACGGGGGGGGCAGATACGCAGTATTTT
TRBV10-3	TRBJ2-7	-	-	CAISELAYGGLSYEQYF	TGTGCCATCAGTGAACTAGCTTATGGGGGGCTAAGCTACGAGCAGTACTTC
TRBV20-1	TRBJ2-1	few	-	CSASRTPSYNEQFF	TGCAGTGCTAGTAGAACCCCTAGCTACAATGAGCAGTTCTTC
TRBV3-1/TRBV3-2	TRBJ2-5	-	TRBD1	CASSQIRQGNQETQYF	TGTGCCAGCAGCCAGATCCGACAGGGAAACCAAGAGACCCAGTACTTC
TRBV27	TRBJ2-1	-	-	CASMGWVNGEQFF	TGTGCCAGCATGGGATGGGTAAACGGTGAGCAGTTCTTC
TRBV20-1	TRBJ1-1	-	-	CSARADAEAFF	TGCAGTGCACGAGCAGACGCCGAAGCTTTCTTT
TRBV12-3/TRBV12-4	TRBJ2-7	-	-	CASSPSRGGEQYF	TGTGCCAGCAGTCCTTCACGGGGCGGCGAGCAGTACTTC
TRBV11-2	TRBJ1-3	once	-	CASSFLGIGGNTIYF	TGTGCCAGCAGCTTTCTGGGAATCGGTGGAAACACCATATATTTT
TRBV19	TRBJ1-5	-	TRBD1	CASSTQKTGDNQPQHF	TGTGCCAGTAGTACACAGAAGACAGGGGATAATCAGCCCCAGCATTTT
TRBV20-1	TRBJ1-1	-	-	CSASPKAFF	TGCAGTGCTAGCCCAAAAGCTTTCTTT
TRBV18	TRBJ1-3	-	-	CASSPAGGNTIYF	TGTGCCAGCTCACCCGCAGGGGGAAACACCATATATTTT
TRBV19	TRBJ1-5	-	-	CASSKTGPHNQPQHF	TGTGCCAGTAGCAAAACCGGCCCGCACAATCAGCCCCAGCATTTT
TRBV4-2	TRBJ2-1	-	TRBD2	CASSQATSLNEQFF	TGTGCCAGCAGCCAGGCGACTAGCTTGAATGAGCAGTTCTTC
TRBV5-1	TRBJ2-5	-	-	CASSLDYETQYF	TGCGCCAGCAGCTTGGATTATGAGACCCAGTACTTC
TRBV6-5	TRBJ1-1	-	TRBD1	CASSFLDRGGTEAFF	TGTGCCAGCAGTTTCTTGGACAGGGGGGGCACTGAAGCTTTCTTT
TRBV2	TRBJ2-7	-	TRBD2	CASSFRTSENYEQYF	TGTGCCAGCAGTTTCCGGACTAGCGAGAACTACGAGCAGTACTTC
TRBV28	TRBJ2-7	-	-	CASSIFRALGDEQYF	TGTGCCAGCAGTATCTTCAGGGCCCTGGGGGACGAGCAGTACTTC
TRBV6-5	TRBJ1-1	-	-	CASTSFGESNTEAFF	TGTGCCAGCACCTCATTTGGGGAATCGAACACTGAAGCTTTCTTT
TRBV6-5	TRBJ1-3	-	TRBD1	CASTTQGARNTIYF	TGTGCCAGCACCACACAGGGGGCGCGTAACACCATATATTTT
TRBV30	TRBJ1-4	-	TRBD1	CAWSRTGSDNEKLFF	TGTGCCTGGAGCAGGACAGGGTCAGATAATGAAAAACTGTTTTTT
TRBV2	TRBJ1-3	-	TRBD1	CASSFGTGRSGNTIYF	TGTGCCAGCAGCTTCGGGACAGGGCGCTCTGGAAACACCATATATTTT
TRBV19	TRBJ1-6	-	-	CASSAGLDSYNSPLHF	TGTGCCAGTAGTGCGGGACTGGACTCCTATAATTCACCCCTCCACTTT
TRBV5-6	TRBJ2-6	many	-	CASSLGGPGANVLTF	TGTGCCAGCAGCTTGGGAGGCCCCGGGGCCAACGTCCTGACTTTC
TRBV6-2/TRBV6-3	TRBJ1-1	once	-	CASSYSKGRADTEAFF	TGTGCCAGCAGTTACTCGAAGGGTAGGGCGGACACTGAAGCTTTCTTT
TRBV7-2	TRBJ1-5	-	TRBD1	CASSLDRGRNQPQHF	TGTGCCAGCAGCTTAGACAGGGGACGCAATCAGCCCCAGCATTTT
TRBV10-1	TRBJ1-5	-	-	CASVRQLDSNQPQHF	TGCGCCAGCGTAAGACAGCTGGATAGCAATCAGCCCCAGCATTTT
TRBV7-2	TRBJ1-6	-	-	CASSFGGGNSPLHF	TGTGCCAGCAGCTTCGGGGGGGGGAATTCACCCCTCCACTTT
TRBV6-1	TRBJ1-2	-	TRBD1	CASSERGTGSGYTF	TGTGCCAGCAGTGAAAGGGGGACAGGGTCCGGCTACACCTTC